This T cell receptor beta chain was found in a study of CD8 T cells in ankylosing spondylitis. The CDR3 length is 15 residues. CDR1 is SGHRS, CDR2 YFSETQ, per germline. V was clipped by 0 bases and J by 4 bases, with 12 bases between them. This clonotype was detected ten times or more. What it binds is unknown. Study observations and caveats: Reportedly, disease-linked clones are significantly enriched in ankylosing spondylitis patients' matched synovial fluid.

TCRdb processed the 5' RACE reads anew with MiXCR; each CDR3 protein has one entry. This table holds roughly 250,000 distinct CDR3 sequences, around 7.8% found once. The sequencing input was blood, either unsorted or a sorted T cell fraction (not recorded which). The chain recombines TRBV5-1 with TRBJ2-3; the D is unclear. This TCR derives from a male donor with ankylosing spondylitis or in good health (not recorded which). The CDR3 loop reads CASSLVALKSDTQYF. In DNA, the CDR3 is TGCGCCAGCAGCTTGGTGGCCCTCAAGTCAGATACGCAGTATTTT.